This T cell receptor beta chain was retrieved from a study of blood T cells in healthy people across ages. The individuals who served as donors were healthy Caucasians living in Russia, aged roughly 6 to 100. J gave up 2 bases and V 4 bases, and 6 bases lay outside the gene matches. The CDR3 loop spans 15 amino acids. Germline values: CDR1 SNHLY, CDR2 FYNNEI. A sample-barcoded 5' primer and a J-beta primer mix were used in a second PCR of roughly 7 to 11 cycles. Researchers report that a template-switch adaptor with 12 random nucleotides tagged each cDNA molecule. At least 2.5 million CDR3-containing paired-end reads were obtained per sample. TCRdb re-called the 5' RACE reads with MiXCR, one entry per CDR3 protein. The sample carries over 1.5 million distinct CDR3 sequences, less than 50% recorded once.

The chain links TRBV2 to TRBJ2-5; 8 bases line up with TRBD2. The TCR sequence derives from a woman aged 35 to 49 in good health. The specimen was blood. The CDR3 is CASSVSAGGQETQYF. The CDR3, as DNA: TGTGCCAGCAGTGTCAGTGCGGGGGGACAAGAGACCCAGTACTTC.